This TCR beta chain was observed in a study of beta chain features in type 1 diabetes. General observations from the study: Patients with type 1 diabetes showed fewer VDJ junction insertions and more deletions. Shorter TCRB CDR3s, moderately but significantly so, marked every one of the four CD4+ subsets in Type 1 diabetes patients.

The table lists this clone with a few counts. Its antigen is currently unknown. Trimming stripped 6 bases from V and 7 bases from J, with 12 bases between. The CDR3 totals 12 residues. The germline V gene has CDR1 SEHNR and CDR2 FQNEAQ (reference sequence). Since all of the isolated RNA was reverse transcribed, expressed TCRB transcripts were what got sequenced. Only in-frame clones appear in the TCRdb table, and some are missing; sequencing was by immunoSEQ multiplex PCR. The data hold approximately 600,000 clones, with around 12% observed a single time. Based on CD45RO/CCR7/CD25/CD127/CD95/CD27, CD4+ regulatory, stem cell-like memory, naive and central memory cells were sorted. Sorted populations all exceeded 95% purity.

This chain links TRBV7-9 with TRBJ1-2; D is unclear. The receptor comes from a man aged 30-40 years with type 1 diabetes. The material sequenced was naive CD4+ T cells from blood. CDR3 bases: TGTGCCAGCAGTTCCGCGTCGGCTGGCTACACCTTC. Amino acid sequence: CASSSASAGYTF.